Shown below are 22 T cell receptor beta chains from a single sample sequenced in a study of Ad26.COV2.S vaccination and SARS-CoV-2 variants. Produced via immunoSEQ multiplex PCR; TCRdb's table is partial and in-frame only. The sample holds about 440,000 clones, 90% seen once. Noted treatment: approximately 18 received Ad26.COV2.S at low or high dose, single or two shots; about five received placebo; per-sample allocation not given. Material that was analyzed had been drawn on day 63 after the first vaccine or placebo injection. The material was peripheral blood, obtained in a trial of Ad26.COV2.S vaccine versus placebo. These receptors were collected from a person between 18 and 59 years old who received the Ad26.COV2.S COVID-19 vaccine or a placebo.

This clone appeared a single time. Here the CDR3 DNA reads TGCGCCAGCAGCCAGAGGACAGGGGACACAGATACGCAGTATTTT. It is translated as CASSQRTGDTDTQYF. This chain uses TRBV4-3 with TRBJ2-3, with 9 nucleotides matching TRBD1. Germline CDR1 reads LGHNA; CDR2 reads YSLEER. V dropped 3 bases and J dropped 2; count of bases not matched to a gene: 3. The CDR3 is 15 amino acids.

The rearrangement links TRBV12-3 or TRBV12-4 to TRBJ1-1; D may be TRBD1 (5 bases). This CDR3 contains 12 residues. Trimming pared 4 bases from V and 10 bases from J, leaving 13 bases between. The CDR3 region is CASSSQGSGAFF. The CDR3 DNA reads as TGTGCCAGCAGTTCCCAGGGATCTGGAGCTTTCTTT.

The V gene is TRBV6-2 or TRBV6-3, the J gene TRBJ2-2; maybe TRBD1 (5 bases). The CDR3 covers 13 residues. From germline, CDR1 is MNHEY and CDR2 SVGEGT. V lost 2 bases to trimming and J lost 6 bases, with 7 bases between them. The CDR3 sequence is CASSYLTAGELFF. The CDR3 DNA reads TGTGCCAGCAGTTACCTGACAGCCGGGGAGCTGTTTTTT.

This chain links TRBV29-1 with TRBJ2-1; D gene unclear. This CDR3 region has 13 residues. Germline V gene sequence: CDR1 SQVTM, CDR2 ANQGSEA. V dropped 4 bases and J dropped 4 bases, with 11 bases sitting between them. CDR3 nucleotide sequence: TGCAGCGTTGTCCGAGGCAGGTACAATGAGCAGTTCTTC. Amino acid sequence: CSVVRGRYNEQFF.

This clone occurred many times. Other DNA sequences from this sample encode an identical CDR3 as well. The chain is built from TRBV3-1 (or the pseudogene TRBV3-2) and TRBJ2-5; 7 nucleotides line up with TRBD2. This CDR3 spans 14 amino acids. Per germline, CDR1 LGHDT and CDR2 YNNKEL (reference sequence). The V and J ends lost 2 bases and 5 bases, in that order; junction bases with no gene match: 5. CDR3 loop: CASSQPTSSETQYF. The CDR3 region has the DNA TGTGCCAGCAGCCAACCGACTAGCTCTGAGACCCAGTACTTC.

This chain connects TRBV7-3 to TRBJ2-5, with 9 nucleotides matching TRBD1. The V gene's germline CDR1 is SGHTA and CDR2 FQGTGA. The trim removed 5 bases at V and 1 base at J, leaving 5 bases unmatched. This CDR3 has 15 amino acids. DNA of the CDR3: TGTGCCAGCAGCGCAAACAGGGGGCCCCAAGAGACCCAGTACTTC. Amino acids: CASSANRGPQETQYF.

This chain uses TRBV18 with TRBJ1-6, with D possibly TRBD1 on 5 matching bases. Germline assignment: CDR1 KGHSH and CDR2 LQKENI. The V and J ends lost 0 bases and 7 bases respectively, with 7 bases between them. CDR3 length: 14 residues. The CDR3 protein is CASSPPGRNSPLHF. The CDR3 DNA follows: TGTGCCAGCTCACCACCGGGGCGGAATTCACCCCTCCACTTT.

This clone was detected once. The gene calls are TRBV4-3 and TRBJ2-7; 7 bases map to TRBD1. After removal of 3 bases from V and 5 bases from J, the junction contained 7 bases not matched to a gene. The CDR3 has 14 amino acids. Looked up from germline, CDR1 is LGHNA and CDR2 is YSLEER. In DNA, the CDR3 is TGCGCCAGCAGCCAGGGACAGCCTAGGAACGAGCAGTACTTC. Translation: CASSQGQPRNEQYF.

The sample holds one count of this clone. Here the CDR3 DNA reads TGTGCCAGCAGTACGCTGGGACTAGTAGTCGAGCAGTACTTC. This codes for CASSTLGLVVEQYF. The genes are TRBV6-5 and TRBJ2-7, with TRBD2 identical over 8 bases. This CDR3 comprises 14 residues. Germline CDR1 and CDR2: MNHEY and SVGAGI. With V trimmed by 5 bases and J by 6 bases, 9 bases remained unmatched.

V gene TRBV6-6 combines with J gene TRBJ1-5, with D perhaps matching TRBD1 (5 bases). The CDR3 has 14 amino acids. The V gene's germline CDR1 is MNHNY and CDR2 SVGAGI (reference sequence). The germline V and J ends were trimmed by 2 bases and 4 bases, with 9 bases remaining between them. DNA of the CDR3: TGTGCCAGCAGTTACCGGGACGGTAATCAGCCCCAGCATTTT. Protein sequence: CASSYRDGNQPQHF.

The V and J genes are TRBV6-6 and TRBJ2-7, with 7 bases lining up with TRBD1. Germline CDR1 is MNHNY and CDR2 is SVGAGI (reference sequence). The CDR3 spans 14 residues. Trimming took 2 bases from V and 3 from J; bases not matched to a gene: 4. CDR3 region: CASSYRQGGYEQYF. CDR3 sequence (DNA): TGTGCCAGCAGTTACAGACAGGGTGGCTACGAGCAGTACTTC.

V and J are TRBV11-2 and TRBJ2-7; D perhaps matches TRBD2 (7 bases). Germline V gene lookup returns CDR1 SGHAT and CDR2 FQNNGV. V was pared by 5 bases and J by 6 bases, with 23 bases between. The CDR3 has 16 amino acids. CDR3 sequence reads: CASSHGDGGRRSEQYF. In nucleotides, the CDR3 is TGTGCCAGCAGCCACGGAGACGGGGGGCGGAGGAGCGAGCAGTACTTC.

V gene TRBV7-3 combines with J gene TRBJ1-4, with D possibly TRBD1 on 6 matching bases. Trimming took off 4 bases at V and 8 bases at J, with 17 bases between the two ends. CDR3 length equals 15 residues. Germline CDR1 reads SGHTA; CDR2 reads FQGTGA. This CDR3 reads CASSSYREAWEKLFF. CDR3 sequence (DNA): TGTGCCAGCAGCTCCTACAGGGAAGCGTGGGAAAAACTGTTTTTT.

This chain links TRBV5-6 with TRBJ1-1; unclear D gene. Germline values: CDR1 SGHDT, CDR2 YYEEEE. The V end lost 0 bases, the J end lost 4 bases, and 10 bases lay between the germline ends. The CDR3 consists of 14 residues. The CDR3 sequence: CASSLGPRGTEAFF. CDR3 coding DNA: TGTGCCAGCAGCTTGGGCCCCCGGGGCACTGAAGCTTTCTTT.

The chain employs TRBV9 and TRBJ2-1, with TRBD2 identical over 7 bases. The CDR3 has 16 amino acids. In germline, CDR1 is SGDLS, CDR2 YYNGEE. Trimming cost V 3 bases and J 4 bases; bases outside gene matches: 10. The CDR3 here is CASSAGWGGGYNEQFF. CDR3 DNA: TGTGCCAGCAGCGCAGGCTGGGGGGGAGGGTACAATGAGCAGTTCTTC. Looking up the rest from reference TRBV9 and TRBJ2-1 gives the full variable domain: DSGVTQTPKHLITATGQRVTLRCSPRSGDLSVYWYQQSLDQGLQFLIQYYNGEERAKGNILERFSAQQFPDLHSELNLSSLELGDSALYFCASSAGWGGGYNEQFFGPGTRLTVL.

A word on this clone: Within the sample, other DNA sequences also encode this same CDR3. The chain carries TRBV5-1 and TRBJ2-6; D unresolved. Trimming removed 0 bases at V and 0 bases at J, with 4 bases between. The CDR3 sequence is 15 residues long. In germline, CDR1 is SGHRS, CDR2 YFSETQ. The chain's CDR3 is CASSLAGSGANVLTF. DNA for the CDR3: TGCGCCAGCAGCTTGGCCGGCTCTGGGGCCAACGTCCTGACTTTC.

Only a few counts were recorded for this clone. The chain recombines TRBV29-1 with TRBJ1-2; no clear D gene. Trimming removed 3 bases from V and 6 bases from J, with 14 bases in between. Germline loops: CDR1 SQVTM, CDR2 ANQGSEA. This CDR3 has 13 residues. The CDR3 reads CSVEGRNDHGYTF. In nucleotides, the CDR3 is TGCAGCGTTGAGGGCAGGAATGACCATGGCTACACCTTC. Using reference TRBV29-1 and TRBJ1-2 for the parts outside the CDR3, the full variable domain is SAVISQKPSRDICQRGTSLTIQCQVDSQVTMMFWYRQQPGQSLTLIATANQGSEATYESGFVIDKFPISRPNLTFSTLTVSNMSPEDSSIYLCSVEGRNDHGYTFGSGTRLTVV.

CDR3: CASSQGFLGDGYF. In DNA form, the CDR3 reads TGTGCCAGCAGCCAAGGTTTTTTGGGAGATGGGTACTTC. The genes are TRBV3-1 (or the pseudogene TRBV3-2) and TRBJ2-4; TRBD2 might be the D (5 bases). Germline lookup yields CDR1 LGHDT and CDR2 YNNKEL (reference sequence). The CDR3 consists of 13 residues. V was shortened by 1 base and J by 15 bases, with 16 bases between the two germline ends.

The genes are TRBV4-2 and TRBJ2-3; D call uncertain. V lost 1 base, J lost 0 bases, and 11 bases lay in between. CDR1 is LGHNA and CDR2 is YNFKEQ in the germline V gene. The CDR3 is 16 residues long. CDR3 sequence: CASSQAQVASTDTQYF. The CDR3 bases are TGTGCCAGCAGCCAAGCCCAAGTCGCGAGCACAGATACGCAGTATTTT.

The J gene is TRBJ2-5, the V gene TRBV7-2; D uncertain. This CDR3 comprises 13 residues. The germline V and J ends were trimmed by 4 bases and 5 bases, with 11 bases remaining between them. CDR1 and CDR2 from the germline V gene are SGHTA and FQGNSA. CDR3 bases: TGTGCCAGCAGCTCACTCGGTGGGGAGACCCAGTACTTC. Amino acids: CASSSLGGETQYF.

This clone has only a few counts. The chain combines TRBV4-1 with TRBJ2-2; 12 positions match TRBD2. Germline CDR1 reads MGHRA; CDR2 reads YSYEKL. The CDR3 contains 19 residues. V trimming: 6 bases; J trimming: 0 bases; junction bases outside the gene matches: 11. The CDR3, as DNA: TGCGCCAGCAGGCAGGTCGAACTAGCGGGAGGAGCGAACACCGGGGAGCTGTTTTTT. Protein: CASRQVELAGGANTGELFF.

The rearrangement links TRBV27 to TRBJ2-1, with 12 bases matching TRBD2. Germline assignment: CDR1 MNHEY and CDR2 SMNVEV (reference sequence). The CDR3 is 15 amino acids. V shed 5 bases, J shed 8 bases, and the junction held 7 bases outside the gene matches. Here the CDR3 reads CASSPTSGRHDEQFF. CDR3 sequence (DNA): TGTGCCAGCAGTCCGACTAGCGGGAGACACGATGAGCAGTTCTTC.